This entry is about one T cell receptor (beta chain). The antigen remains unidentified. This entry belongs to a study of blood T cells in healthy people across ages. The second PCR ran about 6 to 12 cycles with a sample-barcoded 5' primer and J-beta primers. TCRdb ran MiXCR on the 5' RACE reads and lists one entry per CDR3 protein. The sample holds about 1 million distinct CDR3 sequences, approximately 25% seen once. The CDR3 consists of 18 residues. Germline trimming cut 4 bases from V and 9 bases from J; bases unmatched to any gene: 17. CDR1 and CDR2 (germline): SGHTA, FQGNSA. Study-wide results and caveats: Any conclusive comparison of naive versus antigen-experienced cells was prevented by using unsorted PBMCs.

The same sample was also used in a study of T cells of mothers and their children. Per that paper: Once extracted, all RNA went into cDNA synthesis at 1.5 ug per 15 ul.

Sequenced input: blood. This receptor was taken from a girl aged 2 to 10 in good health. V usage is TRBV7-2 and J usage is TRBJ2-1, with 11 bases matching TRBD2. The CDR3 is CASSYYALAGGHQGEQFF. Written as DNA, the CDR3 is TGTGCCAGCAGCTACTATGCCCTAGCGGGAGGACACCAGGGTGAGCAGTTCTTC.